This is a list of T cell receptor beta chains from one sample in a study of blood T cell repertoires in COVID-19. TCRdb keeps only in-frame clones here, not all; method: immunoSEQ multiplex PCR. Among some 220,000 clones, 82% were seen once, and the ten largest hold approximately 5.2%. Material for sequencing was peripheral blood. The receptors shown here come from a woman aged 70-85 years with COVID-19, enrolled during active disease. CDR3s leave out the opening cysteine and the closing phenylalanine or tryptophan.

v_call cdr3_aa
TRBV11-1 ASRAAGGPDTQY
TRBV7-2 ASSLAGVGTDTQY
TRBV18 ASSPGPSDTDTQY
TRBV7-3 ASSPLAGGRGYT
TRBV7-9 ASRSTSYEQY
TRBV29-1 SVVGDMNTEAF
TRBV18 ASSPRDSGITEQY
TRBV6-5 ASSLNRGETGNTIY
TRBV19 ASTEQANYGYT
TRBV3-1/TRBV3-2 ASSLNGGQGTQY
TRBV4-3 ASSQERGRETQY